The rows below give T cell receptor beta chains drawn from one sample of a study of shared clonotypes between healthy human individuals. Only in-frame clones appear in the TCRdb table, and some are missing; sequencing was by immunoSEQ multiplex PCR. The sample has 1.4 million to 1.5 million clones, roughly 97% seen once. The specimen sequenced was naive CD4+ T cells sorted from blood. The receptors derive from a man aged 25-45 years in good health. The CDR3 runs from the conserved cysteine through the conserved F or W. D genes are given only for firm matches. A clone size is listed for some rows: how often the clone was seen (once, few, many), or a class if it is expanded.

V gene,J gene,clone size,D gene,CDR3 protein,CDR3 DNA
TRBV10-3,TRBJ2-7,once,TRBD1,CAISPGTGSKEQYF,TGTGCCATCAGCCCCGGGACAGGGTCGAAGGAGCAGTACTTC
TRBV18,TRBJ1-1,.,.,CASQVAVVEPMGTEAFF,TGTGCCAGCCAGGTTGCGGTCGTGGAGCCCATGGGCACTGAAGCTTTCTTT
TRBV18,TRBJ2-1,.,.,CASSPGPAEYNEQFF,TGTGCCAGCTCACCCGGACCAGCGGAATACAATGAGCAGTTCTTC
TRBV14,TRBJ2-1,.,TRBD2,CASSQAGLAGVNEQFF,TGTGCCAGCAGCCAAGCGGGACTAGCGGGAGTAAATGAGCAGTTCTTC
TRBV5-4,TRBJ2-7,.,.,CASSQNPYEQYF,TGTGCCAGCAGCCAGAACCCCTACGAGCAGTACTTC
TRBV2,TRBJ2-1,once,TRBD1,CASSGGQYNEQFF,TGTGCCAGCAGTGGGGGACAGTACAATGAGCAGTTCTTC
TRBV10-3,TRBJ2-2,.,TRBD2,CAIKGLAGDTGELFF,TGTGCCATCAAGGGACTAGCGGGGGACACCGGGGAGCTGTTTTTT
TRBV10-2,TRBJ1-1,.,.,CASSATGNTEAFF,TGCGCCAGCAGTGCAACAGGGAACACTGAAGCTTTCTTT
TRBV5-4,TRBJ2-5,.,.,CASSLRRQETQYF,TGTGCCAGCAGCTTGCGCAGGCAAGAGACCCAGTACTTC
TRBV15,TRBJ1-5,.,.,CATSRVGGPGQPQHF,TGTGCCACCAGCAGGGTGGGGGGCCCCGGTCAGCCCCAGCATTTT
TRBV28,TRBJ2-1,.,.,CASRELVYNEQFF,TGTGCCAGCAGGGAGCTCGTCTACAATGAGCAGTTCTTC
TRBV12-5,TRBJ2-1,.,.,CASGFPSPSDSHNEQFF,TGTGCTAGTGGTTTTCCTTCCCCCTCGGACAGCCACAATGAGCAGTTCTTC
TRBV7-2,TRBJ1-5,.,TRBD1,CASSFWGDRGYQPQHF,TGTGCCAGCAGCTTTTGGGGCGACAGGGGATATCAGCCCCAGCATTTT
TRBV6-5,TRBJ2-7,.,.,CASSHRVTRDYEQYF,TGTGCCAGCAGTCACAGGGTAACCCGCGACTACGAGCAGTACTTC
TRBV6-5,TRBJ2-7,.,TRBD1,CASSYDRVGEQYF,TGTGCCAGCAGCTACGACAGGGTTGGAGAGCAGTACTTC
TRBV7-9,TRBJ2-1,once,.,CATGVSYNEQFF,TGTGCCACGGGGGTTTCCTACAATGAGCAGTTCTTC
TRBV9,TRBJ1-3,.,.,CASSDQGSGNTIYF,TGTGCCAGCAGCGATCAGGGCTCTGGAAACACCATATATTTT
TRBV6-1,TRBJ2-7,.,.,CASRRTFYEQYF,TGTGCCAGCAGAAGAACGTTCTACGAGCAGTACTTC
TRBV5-1,TRBJ2-3,once,.,CASSLGISGTTSTDTQYF,TGCGCCAGCAGCTTGGGTATAAGCGGAACGACTAGCACAGATACGCAGTATTTT
TRBV4-1,TRBJ2-3,.,TRBD1,CASSHAGQVTDTQYF,TGCGCCAGCAGCCACGCTGGACAGGTCACAGATACGCAGTATTTT
TRBV19,TRBJ1-4,.,TRBD1,CASSIPGGDEKLFF,TGTGCCAGTAGTATTCCAGGGGGCGATGAAAAACTGTTTTTT
TRBV14,TRBJ2-7,once,.,CASSQWVSYEQYF,TGTGCCAGCAGCCAATGGGTCTCCTACGAGCAGTACTTC
TRBV7-9,TRBJ1-1,.,TRBD1,CASSFGTGDVAFF,TGTGCCAGCAGCTTTGGGACAGGAGATGTGGCTTTCTTT
TRBV27,TRBJ2-2,.,.,CASSLSHAGTGELFF,TGTGCCAGCAGTTTATCCCATGCAGGGACCGGGGAGCTGTTTTTT